One sample yielded the 22 T cell receptor beta chains listed below, sequenced in a study of cytomegalovirus exposure and HLA in healthy donors. Data came from immunoSEQ multiplex PCR; TCRdb stores just in-frame clones and leaves some out. The repertoire holds 80,000 to 100,000 clones, with approximately 91% as singletons. Source material: PBMCs. The receptor set was obtained from a man aged 25 to 45 in good health and CMV-seronegative.

J is TRBJ1-1 and V is TRBV6-4; D is uncertain. CDR3 length: 15 residues. Trimming stripped 0 bases from V and 0 bases from J, with 8 bases between. CDR1 is MRHNA and CDR2 is SNTAGT in the germline V gene. Here the CDR3 DNA reads TGTGCCAGCAGTGACTCCTTTGAGATGAACACTGAAGCTTTCTTT. Translated, it gives CASSDSFEMNTEAFF.

The rearrangement links TRBV19 to TRBJ1-2; tentatively, D is TRBD1 (6 bases). The CDR3 is 15 residues long. Between the trimmed V and J ends, which lost 4 bases and 4 bases, there was a span of 16 bases. Germline CDR1 LNHDA, CDR2 SQIVND (reference sequence). The CDR3 protein is CASSTTGIRVYGYTF. The CDR3 coding sequence is TGTGCCAGTAGTACGACAGGCATTCGAGTCTATGGCTACACCTTC. The complete variable domain, with remaining parts taken from reference TRBV19 and TRBJ1-2, reads DGGITQSPKYLFRKEGQNVTLSCEQNLNHDAMYWYRQDPGQGLRLIYYSQIVNDFQKGDIAEGYSVSREKKESFPLTVTSAQKNPTAFYLCASSTTGIRVYGYTFGSGTRLTVV.

The rearrangement links TRBV30 to TRBJ1-2; 7 positions match TRBD1. The CDR3 totals 14 residues. The trim removed 4 bases at V and 3 bases at J, leaving 8 bases unmatched. Per the germline V gene, CDR1 is GTSNPN and CDR2 is SVGIG (reference sequence). CDR3 in DNA: TGTGCCTGGACAGAAACAGGGGCGGACTATGGCTACACCTTC. Protein sequence: CAWTETGADYGYTF.

Remarks on this clone: One end of the junction is discordant with germline, which a read error may explain. The chain combines TRBV5-1 with TRBJ1-2, with a weak D call TRBD1 (5 bases). CDR3 length: 12 residues. CDR1 is SGHRS and CDR2 is YFSETQ in the germline V gene. The CDR3 is CANSLDSSGYTF. The DNA for the CDR3 is TGCGCCAACAGCTTAGACAGCAGTGGCTACACCTTC.

The chain links TRBV10-3 to TRBJ2-5, with 8 bases matching TRBD1. This CDR3 comprises 14 residues. The germline CDR1 and CDR2 sequences are ENHRY and SYGVKD. The ends lost 7 bases at V and 5 bases at J; junction bases unmatched: 9. The CDR3 DNA sequence: TGTGCCATCAAGCCGGACAGGGACGGCGAGACCCAGTACTTC. Encoded protein: CAIKPDRDGETQYF.

The chain combines TRBV7-2 with TRBJ2-3; 12 nucleotides agree with TRBD1. The CDR3 has 16 residues. Germline CDR1 reads SGHTA; CDR2 reads FQGNSA. Trimming removed 5 bases from V and 5 bases from J; junction bases left unmatched: 8. CDR3 nucleotide sequence: TGTGCCAGCAGCCGAACCGGGACAGGGGGCTTAGATACGCAGTATTTT. This encodes CASSRTGTGGLDTQYF. Complete variable domain (other parts from reference TRBV7-2 and TRBJ2-3): GAGVSQSPSNKVTEKGKDVELRCDPISGHTALYWYRQSLGQGLEFLIYFQGNSAPDKSGLPSDRFSAERTGGSVSTLTIQRTQQEDSAVYLCASSRTGTGGLDTQYFGPGTRLTVL.

The chain couples TRBV4-2 to TRBJ1-4, with TRBD1 as a possible D gene (6 bases). This CDR3 comprises 19 residues. Germline V gene sequence: CDR1 LGHNA, CDR2 YNFKEQ. V lost 1 base to trimming and J lost 0 bases, with 18 bases between them. CDR3 loop: CASSQGVQGLKATNEKLFF. CDR3 coding DNA: TGTGCCAGCAGCCAAGGAGTACAGGGTTTGAAGGCAACTAATGAAAAACTGTTTTTT.

This sequence joins TRBV5-6 and TRBJ2-3; D is unclear. Germline V gene lookup returns CDR1 SGHDT and CDR2 YYEEEE. Trimming stripped 2 bases from V and 1 base from J, with 14 bases between. The length of the CDR3 is 16 residues. CDR3 coding DNA: TGTGCCAGCAGCTTACCGGAGAGGCACGGCACAGATACGCAGTATTTT. It is translated as CASSLPERHGTDTQYF.

The rearrangement links TRBV30 to TRBJ1-1; D remains unclear. V shed 3 bases and J shed 1 base, with 12 bases lying between them. Germline V gene data show CDR1 as GTSNPN and CDR2 as SVGIG (reference sequence). The CDR3 contains 14 residues. This CDR3 is CAWSFVSGNTEAFF. The CDR3 bases are TGTGCCTGGAGCTTCGTGTCGGGGAACACTGAAGCTTTCTTT.

This clone was detected only once. This sequence joins TRBV27 and TRBJ1-1; the match to TRBD1 covers 9 bases. Germline values: CDR1 MNHEY, CDR2 SMNVEV (reference sequence). CDR3 size: 15 residues. The J segment lost 7 bases and the V segment lost 2 bases, leaving 8 bases of the junction unmatched. CDR3 bases: TGTGCCAGCAGTTTAGGGGACAGGGATGAGTATGAAGCTTTCTTT. Its protein is CASSLGDRDEYEAFF.

This clone was picked up one time. This sequence joins TRBV5-1 and TRBJ2-5; D may be TRBD1 (5 bases). V was clipped by 0 bases and J by 1 base, with 10 bases between them. Germline CDR1 SGHRS, CDR2 YFSETQ. This CDR3 contains 15 residues. In DNA form, the CDR3 reads TGCGCCAGCAGCTTGGAGGGGAACCGCCAAGAGACCCAGTACTTC. Amino acids: CASSLEGNRQETQYF.

The genes are TRBV7-9 and TRBJ2-7; 9 bases agree with TRBD1. The CDR3 has 13 residues. The J segment lost 9 bases and the V segment lost 3 bases, leaving 6 bases of the junction unmatched. CDR1 and CDR2 (germline): SEHNR, FQNEAQ (reference sequence). The DNA for the CDR3 is TGTGCCAGCAGCTTGATAGACAGGGGGTTGCAGTACTTC. This encodes CASSLIDRGLQYF.

This sequence joins TRBV6-4 and TRBJ2-3; TRBD2 matches 9 bases. Germline loops: CDR1 MRHNA, CDR2 SNTAGT. Trimming at V came to 4 bases and at J to 4 bases, leaving 0 bases not matched to a gene. This CDR3 is built from 13 residues. CDR3 coding DNA: TGTGCCAGCAGTGGCGGGGGGGCAGATACGCAGTATTTT. Protein: CASSGGGADTQYF.

The CDR3: CASSVQVNYGYTF. In DNA form, the CDR3 reads TGTGCCAGCAGTGTACAGGTTAACTATGGCTACACCTTC. The chain links TRBV27 to TRBJ1-2; weak D call: TRBD1 (5 bases). Deletions cut 5 bases from V and 1 base from J, with 8 bases between. The CDR3 contains 13 residues. Germline loops: CDR1 MNHEY, CDR2 SMNVEV (reference sequence).

J is TRBJ1-2 and V is TRBV18; D unresolved. V dropped 6 bases and J dropped 2 bases, with 13 bases sitting between them. This CDR3 region has 14 residues. The germline V gene encodes CDR1 KGHSH and CDR2 LQKENI. CDR3 sequence: CASSPTNGNYGYTF. The CDR3 coding sequence is TGTGCCAGCTCCCCCACAAACGGGAACTATGGCTACACCTTC.

This rearrangement joins TRBV29-1 to TRBJ1-1; D is uncertain. The length of the CDR3 is 11 residues. V lost 4 bases and J lost 7, with 10 bases in between. Germline V gene data show CDR1 as SQVTM and CDR2 as ANQGSEA. In DNA, the CDR3 is TGCAGCGTTGTCAGACAAGATGAAGCTTTCTTT. Amino acids: CSVVRQDEAFF. The full variable domain, with the rest looked up from reference TRBV29-1 and TRBJ1-1, is SAVISQKPSRDICQRGTSLTIQCQVDSQVTMMFWYRQQPGQSLTLIATANQGSEATYESGFVIDKFPISRPNLTFSTLTVSNMSPEDSSIYLCSVVRQDEAFFGQGTRLTVV.

The V and J genes are TRBV2 and TRBJ2-1, with 14 bases identical to TRBD2. The CDR3 covers 17 residues. From germline, CDR1 is SNHLY and CDR2 FYNNEI. V shed 2 bases, J shed 8 bases, and the junction held 8 bases outside the gene matches. The CDR3 DNA follows: TGTGCCAGCAGTGAAAAACCGGGACTAGCGGGAGTTTATGAGCAGTTCTTC. This translates into CASSEKPGLAGVYEQFF.

This clone has a single count. The genes are TRBV10-3 and TRBJ2-2, with D possibly matching TRBD1 (5 bases). CDR3 length: 15 amino acids. Trimming removed 3 bases at V and 5 bases at J, with 13 bases between. Germline V CDR1 and CDR2: ENHRY, SYGVKD. The CDR3: CAISDWGQATGELFF. The CDR3 DNA reads as TGTGCCATCAGTGATTGGGGCCAAGCTACCGGGGAGCTGTTTTTT.

The chain employs TRBV29-1 and TRBJ2-1, with 10 bases fitting TRBD2. CDR3 length equals 16 residues. Germline trimming cut 4 bases from V and 4 bases from J; bases unmatched to any gene: 10. Germline CDR1 SQVTM, CDR2 ANQGSEA. The chain's CDR3 is CSVVGLGTSAYNEQFF. The DNA for the CDR3 is TGCAGCGTTGTTGGGTTGGGGACTAGCGCTTACAATGAGCAGTTCTTC.

This clone was seen a few times. The rearrangement uses TRBV5-5 and TRBJ1-2; D call uncertain. Germline V gene data show CDR1 as SGHKS and CDR2 as YYEKEE (reference sequence). This CDR3 has 12 residues. Trimming pared 6 bases from V and 7 bases from J, leaving 13 bases between. As DNA, the CDR3 is TGTGCCAGCACCCGTGCTTCCGGTGGCTACACCTTC. Translation: CASTRASGGYTF.

The chain has TRBV15 and TRBJ1-2; no firm D call. The length of the CDR3 is 16 residues. Trimming took 0 bases from V and 5 from J, leaving 16 bases between them. The germline V gene has CDR1 LNHNV and CDR2 YYDKDF (reference sequence). CDR3 in DNA: TGTGCCACCAGCAGAGATCCAGCAGGATCCTTATATGGCTACACCTTC. It translates to CATSRDPAGSLYGYTF.

CDR3 DNA: TGTGCCAGCAGTGAGTATACAGGGCTCAGGAACACTGAAGCTTTCTTT. This codes for CASSEYTGLRNTEAFF. The chain uses TRBV2 and TRBJ1-1; a weak D match, TRBD1 (6 bases). Germline assignment: CDR1 SNHLY and CDR2 FYNNEI. This CDR3 is 16 amino acids long. V lost 3 bases to trimming and J lost 1 base, with 15 bases between them. Full variable domain (outside the CDR3, taken from reference TRBV2 and TRBJ1-1): EPEVTQTPSHQVTQMGQEVILRCVPISNHLYFYWYRQILGQKVEFLVSFYNNEISEKSEIFDDQFSVERPDGSNFTLKIRSTKLEDSAMYFCASSEYTGLRNTEAFFGQGTRLTVV.